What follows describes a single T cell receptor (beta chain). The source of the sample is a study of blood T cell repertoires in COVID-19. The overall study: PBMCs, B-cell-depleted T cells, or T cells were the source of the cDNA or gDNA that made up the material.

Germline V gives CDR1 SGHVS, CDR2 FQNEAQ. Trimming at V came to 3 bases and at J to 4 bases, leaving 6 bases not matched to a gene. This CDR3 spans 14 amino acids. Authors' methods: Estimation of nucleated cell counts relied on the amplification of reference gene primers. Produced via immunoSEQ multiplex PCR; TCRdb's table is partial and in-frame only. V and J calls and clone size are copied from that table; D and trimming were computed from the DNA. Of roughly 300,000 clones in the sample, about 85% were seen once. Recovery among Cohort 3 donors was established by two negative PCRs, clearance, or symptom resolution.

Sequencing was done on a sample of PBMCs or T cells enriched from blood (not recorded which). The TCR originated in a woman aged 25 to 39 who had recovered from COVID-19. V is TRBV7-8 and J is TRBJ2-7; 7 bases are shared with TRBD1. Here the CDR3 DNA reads TGTGCCAGCAGCTTGACAGGGACCTTTTACGAGCAGTACTTC. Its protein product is CASSLTGTFYEQYF.